Listed here is a single T cell receptor beta chain. Its antigen is as yet unknown. It was healthy bone marrow donors who served as donors. Donors sampled were nominally healthy, though unrecorded immune exposures were likely. The ends lost 5 bases at V and 4 bases at J; junction bases unmatched: 2. CDR3 length: 13 amino acids. CDR1 SEHNR and CDR2 FQNEAQ come from the germline V gene (reference sequence). The data stem from a study of cytomegalovirus exposure and HLA in healthy donors. The PCR had 60 Vbeta and 13 Jbeta primers. Method: immunoSEQ multiplex PCR; TCRdb's copy keeps in-frame clones and lacks some. In all, the sample yields about 74,000 clones. Study results and caveats: Apart from CMV serostatus, no immune exposure information was available.

Sequencing input: PBMCs. The J gene is TRBJ1-1, the V gene TRBV7-9; 9 bases are a match to TRBD1. This receptor was taken from a female donor in good health and CMV-seropositive. The CDR3 DNA reads TGTGCCAGCAGCCGGGACAGGGCCACTGAAGCTTTCTTT. Translation gives CASSRDRATEAFF.